The 22 T cell receptor beta chains listed next were all sequenced from one sample in a study of T cell repertoires in cytomegalovirus infection. TCRdb ran MiXCR on the reads and lists one entry per CDR3 protein. Here the sample spans around 500,000 distinct CDR3 sequences, roughly 46% being singletons. Their antigen targets remain unknown. The material sequenced was cultured PBMCs, taken from culture after CMV antigen stimulation. The receptors derive from a human donor in good health (CMV status not recorded). Some clones in this sample may be carry-over from other donors' samples.

There are a few counts of this clonotype. The chain has TRBV12-3 or TRBV12-4 and TRBJ2-6, with 9 bases that match TRBD1. V shed 6 bases and J 2 bases; nucleotides not matched to a gene: 8. This CDR3 has 17 amino acids. The CDR3 loop is CASRAGQGGAGANVLTF. The CDR3 region has the DNA TGTGCCAGCAGGGCGGGACAGGGAGGAGCTGGGGCCAACGTCCTGACTTTC.

This clonotype was seen more than once but under ten times. The gene calls are TRBV7-2 and TRBJ1-5; TRBD1 aligns across 8 bases. Germline values: CDR1 SGHTA, CDR2 FQGNSA. CDR3 length: 14 amino acids. V lost 5 bases, J lost 2 bases, and 2 bases stayed unmatched. The CDR3 nucleotides read TGTGCCAGCAGCAACAGGGGGGGCAATCAGCCCCAGCATTTT. Amino acids: CASSNRGGNQPQHF.

The V call is TRBV7-9, the J call TRBJ2-4; D is unclear. Germline CDR1 is SEHNR and CDR2 is FQNEAQ (reference sequence). V lost 1 base to trimming and J lost 0 bases, with 10 bases between them. This CDR3 comprises 16 residues. CDR3 bases: TGTGCCAGCAGCTTAGGGCCTGAGAAAGCCAAAAACATTCAGTACTTC. It yields the protein CASSLGPEKAKNIQYF.

The J gene is TRBJ2-5, the V gene TRBV7-2; D might be TRBD2 (5 bases). Trimming removed 1 base at V and 2 bases at J, with 11 bases between. The germline V gene has CDR1 SGHTA and CDR2 FQGNSA. CDR3 length: 15 amino acids. CDR3 sequence: CASSLGGSLQETQYF. As DNA, the CDR3 is TGTGCCAGCAGCTTAGGAGGGTCATTACAAGAGACCCAGTACTTC.

This rearrangement joins TRBV28 to TRBJ2-7; 11 bases match TRBD1. The CDR3 loop spans 16 amino acids. With 4 bases clipped from V and 4 bases from J, the junction kept 9 bases outside the gene matches. The germline gives CDR1 MDHEN, CDR2 SYDVKM. The CDR3 sequence: CASSYPSDRGQYEQYF. Here the CDR3 DNA reads TGTGCCAGCAGTTACCCCTCGGACAGGGGGCAATACGAGCAGTACTTC. The full variable domain, completed using reference TRBV28 and TRBJ2-7, is DVKVTQSSRYLVKRTGEKVFLECVQDMDHENMFWYRQDPGLGLRLIYFSYDVKMKEKGDIPEGYSVSREKKERFSLILESASTNQTSMYLCASSYPSDRGQYEQYFGPGTRLTVT.

The V gene is TRBV10-3, the J gene TRBJ2-7; TRBD1 matches at 10 bases. V dropped 7 bases and J dropped 7; count of bases not matched to a gene: 13. Germline V gene sequence: CDR1 ENHRY, CDR2 SYGVKD. This CDR3 region has 15 residues. The CDR3 bases are TGTGCCATCACCCGAGACAGGGGGCCCGGCGAAGAGCAGTACTTC. Protein: CAITRDRGPGEEQYF.

The V and J genes are TRBV10-3 and TRBJ1-5, with a weak D call TRBD1 (5 bases). This CDR3 region has 16 residues. Germline V gene lookup returns CDR1 ENHRY and CDR2 SYGVKD. V gave up 0 bases and J gave up 4 bases, with 13 bases separating them. The CDR3 protein is CAISESRTGPNQPQHF. CDR3 in DNA: TGTGCCATCAGTGAGTCTAGAACAGGCCCAAATCAGCCCCAGCATTTT.

The chain has TRBV9 and TRBJ2-3; a weak D match, TRBD2 (5 bases). Germline V CDR1 and CDR2: SGDLS, YYNGEE. The CDR3 consists of 14 residues. Between the trimmed V and J ends, which lost 3 bases and 5 bases, there was a span of 13 bases. The DNA of the CDR3 is TGTGCCAGCAGCGCTACTAGTGGGAGAGATACGCAGTATTTT. Encoded protein: CASSATSGRDTQYF.

This clonotype has just a few counts. V gene TRBV19 combines with J gene TRBJ1-1; D is perhaps TRBD1 (6 bases). Trimming cost V 6 bases and J 6 bases, with 14 bases left between them. The CDR3 is 13 residues long. Germline V gene data show CDR1 as LNHDA and CDR2 as SQIVND (reference sequence). CDR3 protein: CASSTGIFAEAFF. For the CDR3, the DNA is TGTGCCAGTAGCACAGGGATATTCGCTGAAGCTTTCTTT.

The rearrangement uses TRBV7-2 and TRBJ2-7; TRBD2 matches at 12 bases. CDR3 length equals 16 residues. With 4 bases clipped from V and 4 bases from J, the junction kept 8 bases outside the gene matches. CDR1 and CDR2 (germline): SGHTA, FQGNSA. In DNA form, the CDR3 reads TGTGCCAGCAGCTGGATGACTAGCGGGAGTTTTTACGAGCAGTACTTC. It yields the protein CASSWMTSGSFYEQYF.

This clonotype was counted at least ten times. The CDR3 DNA reads TGTGCCAGCAGTTTTTGGGGAAAACTCTACGAGCAGTACTTC. This sequence encodes CASSFWGKLYEQYF. The rearrangement uses TRBV12-3 or TRBV12-4 and TRBJ2-7, with unresolved D. The V and J ends lost 3 bases and 3 bases respectively, with 12 bases between them. The CDR3 covers 14 residues.

The CDR3 nucleotides read TGTGCCAGCAGGGTTGAACTGGACCCGCCTACGCAGTATTTT. Amino acid sequence: CASRVELDPPTQYF. The V call is TRBV12-3 or TRBV12-4, the J call TRBJ2-3; no reliable D call. V was cut by 6 bases and J by 8 bases, with 18 bases left in between. The CDR3 totals 14 residues.

The rearrangement uses TRBV30 and TRBJ2-7; TRBD1 or TRBD2 may be the D gene (6 bases each). Trimming shortened V by 2 bases and J by 10 bases, and 15 bases separated the two germline ends. Germline V gene sequence: CDR1 GTSNPN, CDR2 SVGIG (reference sequence). The CDR3 length is 12 residues. The CDR3 region is CAWSSGAAQQYF. The CDR3, as DNA: TGTGCCTGGAGTTCGGGGGCAGCCCAACAGTACTTC. Full variable domain (missing parts from reference TRBV30 and TRBJ2-7): SQTIHQWPATLVQPVGSPLSLECTVEGTSNPNLYWYRQAAGRGLQLLFYSVGIGQISSEVPQNLSASRPQDRQFILSSKKLLLSDSGFYLCAWSSGAAQQYFGPGTRLTVT.

The J gene is TRBJ2-7, the V gene TRBV20-1; D perhaps matches TRBD1 (6 bases). This CDR3 has 14 amino acids. The V end was cut by 0 bases, the J end by 7 bases, with 16 bases between. Germline-derived CDR1 and CDR2 are DFQATT and SNEGSKA (reference sequence). The CDR3 nucleotides read TGCAGTGCTAGAGATCTCACAGGGCCGCGGGAGCAGTACTTC. Its translation: CSARDLTGPREQYF.

This clonotype appeared a few times. This chain links TRBV10-3 with TRBJ2-7; 8 bases match TRBD1. Germline loops: CDR1 ENHRY, CDR2 SYGVKD. Germline trimming cut 10 bases from V and 3 bases from J; bases unmatched to any gene: 8. The CDR3 runs to 13 residues. The CDR3 bases are TGTGCCAGCCAAGGGACAGGCCTCTACGAGCAGTACTTC. Its translation is CASQGTGLYEQYF.

This chain connects TRBV28 to TRBJ2-5; 8 nucleotides agree with TRBD1. Germline V gene lookup returns CDR1 MDHEN and CDR2 SYDVKM. The V segment lost 6 bases and the J segment 5 bases; nucleotides outside the gene matches: 14. This CDR3 is built from 16 residues. CDR3 nucleotide sequence: TGTGCCAGCAGCCGTACGACAGGGGTAATTGATGAGACCCAGTACTTC. It specifies CASSRTTGVIDETQYF. The full variable domain, completed using reference TRBV28 and TRBJ2-5, is DVKVTQSSRYLVKRTGEKVFLECVQDMDHENMFWYRQDPGLGLRLIYFSYDVKMKEKGDIPEGYSVSREKKERFSLILESASTNQTSMYLCASSRTTGVIDETQYFGPGTRLLVL.

The chain carries TRBV2 and TRBJ1-2; no clear D. The germline V gene encodes CDR1 SNHLY and CDR2 FYNNEI. This CDR3 has 15 residues. V lost 3 bases, J lost 5 bases, and 16 bases lay in between. CDR3 in DNA: TGTGCCAGCAGTGATGGAGAGGGAAGAGGATATGGCTACACCTTC. Its translation: CASSDGEGRGYGYTF.

This chain joins TRBV11-2 and TRBJ2-3; TRBD2 aligns across 7 bases. This CDR3 is built from 19 residues. Per germline, CDR1 SGHAT and CDR2 FQNNGV. V was clipped by 6 bases and J by 2 bases; unmatched bases: 20. The CDR3 DNA reads as TGTGCCAGCAGTCCCTGGCCGGCATACTTGGGGACTACCACAGATACGCAGTATTTT. Its protein product is CASSPWPAYLGTTTDTQYF.

This clonotype was seen a handful of times. The CDR3, as DNA: TGCAGTGCCGCTCAGGTACGCTGGGCGAGCGTCGGTGGCTACACCTTC. Translating it yields CSAAQVRWASVGGYTF. This sequence joins TRBV20-1 and TRBJ1-2; D call uncertain. Deletions cut 6 bases from V and 7 bases from J, with 27 bases between. The CDR3 runs to 16 residues. Germline V gene data show CDR1 as DFQATT and CDR2 as SNEGSKA (reference sequence).

This chain joins TRBV4-2 and TRBJ2-3, with D tentatively TRBD2 (6 bases). The germline V gene has CDR1 LGHNA and CDR2 YNFKEQ. V lost 3 bases and J 0 bases, leaving 13 bases between the germline ends. The CDR3 spans 16 residues. The CDR3 is CASSHHRGSSTDTQYF. CDR3 in DNA: TGTGCCAGCAGCCACCACCGGGGGAGCAGCACAGATACGCAGTATTTT.

The chain uses TRBV7-6 and TRBJ2-1; D unresolved. The CDR3 length is 16 residues. Looked up from germline, CDR1 is SGHVS and CDR2 is FNYEAQ. Deletions cut 5 bases from V and 0 bases from J, with 14 bases between. The CDR3 DNA reads TGTGCCAGCAGCCCTATTTGGCGGAGCTCCTACAATGAGCAGTTCTTC. The encoded protein is CASSPIWRSSYNEQFF.

The sample holds one count of this clonotype. The chain links TRBV20-1 to TRBJ2-7; possible D gene TRBD2, 7 bases. V was trimmed by 6 bases and J by 6 bases, leaving 18 bases between them. There are 13 residues in the CDR3. Germline CDR1 reads DFQATT; CDR2 reads SNEGSKA (reference sequence). CDR3 sequence reads: CSAGGGVAGEQYF. CDR3 coding DNA: TGCAGTGCGGGAGGGGGGGTGGCGGGCGAGCAGTACTTC.